These 17 T cell receptor beta chains came from one sample sequenced in a study of T cells in Graves' hyperthyroidism and ophthalmopathy. RNA transcripts were the template for amplifying TCR beta CDR3 regions. TCR CDR3 underwent first-round RT-PCR with the HTBI primer set. One entry per CDR3 protein results from TCRdb running MiXCR on the multiplex PCR reads. The profile shows a few hundred thousand distinct CDR3 sequences, around 20% of them singletons. Sequencing was carried out using blood. All receptors derive from a young man with Graves' hyperthyroidism.

This clonotype was found many times. The CDR3 DNA reads TGTGCCGTCGGGGGCCCGGGTAGCGGGTTTTACGAGCAGTACTTC. It is translated as CAVGGPGSGFYEQYF. The chain links TRBV28 to TRBJ2-7; possibly TRBD2 for D (7 bases). V was trimmed by 11 bases and J by 4 bases, leaving 24 bases between them. Per the germline V gene, CDR1 is MDHEN and CDR2 is SYDVKM. This CDR3 comprises 15 residues.

Many counts were recorded for this clonotype. The genes are TRBV7-9 and TRBJ1-2, with D uncertain. The germline gives CDR1 SEHNR, CDR2 FQNEAQ (reference sequence). The CDR3 sequence is 12 residues long. The germline V and J ends were trimmed by 10 bases and 8 bases, with 17 bases remaining between them. CDR3: CATPVAAWGYTF. The CDR3, as DNA: TGTGCCACACCGGTGGCGGCATGGGGCTACACCTTC.

This clonotype was detected ten times or more. This chain joins TRBV14 and TRBJ1-1, with 10 bases lining up with TRBD1. The CDR3 covers 16 residues. From germline, CDR1 is SGHDN and CDR2 FVKESK. V shed 4 bases, J shed 3 bases, and the junction held 8 bases outside the gene matches. The CDR3 DNA sequence: TGTGCCAGCAGCCCACGGGGACAGGGGAAGGACACTGAAGCTTTCTTT. Protein product: CASSPRGQGKDTEAFF.

This clonotype turned up a few times. The V call is TRBV11-2, the J call TRBJ1-2; possible D gene TRBD1, 6 bases. Germline V CDR1 and CDR2: SGHAT, FQNNGV. V was cut by 6 bases and J by 4 bases, with 18 bases left in between. The CDR3 length is 15 residues. The CDR3 loop is CASRRFGRGLYGYTF. CDR3 DNA: TGTGCCAGCAGACGCTTTGGGCGGGGGCTCTATGGCTACACCTTC.

This clonotype has at least ten counts. V usage is TRBV12-3 or TRBV12-4 and J usage is TRBJ2-5, with D uncertain. The CDR3 runs 14 residues. Trimming took 6 bases from V and 2 from J, leaving 13 bases between them. In DNA, the CDR3 is TGTGCCAGCAGGGAAATACTGGGGCAAGAGACCCAGTACTTC. Protein product: CASREILGQETQYF.

Details on this clonotype: A read error is likely, as this CDR3 ends without the conserved phenylalanine or tryptophan. This sequence joins TRBV12-3 or TRBV12-4 and TRBJ2-6; 8 bases line up with TRBD1. V gave up 6 bases and J gave up 8 bases; unmatched junction bases: 6. This CDR3 region has 14 residues. CDR3 DNA sequence: TGTGCCAGCAGCCAGGGGGCGGCGTCCAACGTCCTGACTTAC. Translating gives CASSQGAASNVLTY.

This clonotype was counted at least ten times. The chain recombines TRBV6-1 with TRBJ1-1, with D possibly being TRBD1 (5 bases). The CDR3 runs to 14 residues. CDR1 MNHNS and CDR2 SASEGT come from the germline V gene. Trimming took off 6 bases at V and 6 bases at J, with 17 bases between the two ends. CDR3 protein: CASRNLGLTSEAFF. CDR3 bases: TGTGCCAGCAGGAATCTGGGACTAACATCTGAAGCTTTCTTT.

The chain links TRBV4-1 to TRBJ1-2, with 7 bases fitting TRBD1. Looked up from germline, CDR1 is MGHRA and CDR2 is YSYEKL. The junction had 11 bases not matched to a gene; V was cut back by 3 bases and J by 1 base. The CDR3 runs 17 residues. CDR3 nucleotides: TGCGCCAGCAGCCACGGGGGGCGGGACAGTCTTAACTATGGCTACACCTTC. Residues: CASSHGGRDSLNYGYTF.

The rearrangement links TRBV12-3 or TRBV12-4 to TRBJ2-5; D is possibly TRBD2 (5 bases). CDR3 length: 16 residues. V was pared by 3 bases and J by 1 base, with 15 bases between. The CDR3, as DNA: TGTGCCAGCAGTTTCGAGGGTAACCCTTTCCAAGAGACCCAGTACTTC. Translating gives CASSFEGNPFQETQYF.

This clonotype appeared many times. V and J are TRBV2 and TRBJ2-7, with TRBD1 identical over 7 bases. The CDR3 consists of 13 residues. V was pared by 6 bases and J by 5 bases, with 7 bases of the junction left unmatched. Germline V CDR1 and CDR2: SNHLY, FYNNEI. The CDR3: CASRETGSHEQYF. The CDR3, as DNA: TGTGCCAGCAGAGAGACAGGGTCCCACGAGCAGTACTTC. Full variable domain (rest looked up from reference TRBV2 and TRBJ2-7): EPEVTQTPSHQVTQMGQEVILRCVPISNHLYFYWYRQILGQKVEFLVSFYNNEISEKSEIFDDQFSVERPDGSNFTLKIRSTKLEDSAMYFCASRETGSHEQYFGPGTRLTVT.

This clonotype was counted only a few times. V and J are TRBV27 and TRBJ2-5; no clear D gene. Deletions cut 7 bases from V and 1 base from J, with 16 bases between. Germline CDR1 MNHEY, CDR2 SMNVEV (reference sequence). This CDR3 is 15 amino acids long. The CDR3 here is CASTRTMTRQETQYF. The CDR3 bases are TGTGCCAGCACCAGGACGATGACACGCCAAGAGACCCAGTACTTC.

CDR3 sequence: CASTPELTRPTGNTIYF. The CDR3 coding sequence is TGTGCCAGTACCCCAGAATTGACACGGCCCACTGGAAACACCATATATTTT. The chain carries TRBV19 and TRBJ1-3; D call uncertain. CDR1 and CDR2 from the germline V gene are LNHDA and SQIVND (reference sequence). CDR3 length: 17 amino acids. The V and J ends lost 7 bases and 2 bases respectively, with 21 bases between them.

The chain combines TRBV2 with TRBJ1-5; D call uncertain. V lost 4 bases, J lost 2 bases, and 9 bases lay in between. The CDR3 covers 14 residues. CDR1 and CDR2 (germline): SNHLY, FYNNEI. The CDR3 DNA reads as TGTGCCAGCAGTGTACCCTATGGCAATCAGCCCCAGCATTTT. Translated, it gives CASSVPYGNQPQHF.

This clonotype was seen many times. This clone may be a read error of a much larger clone one base away. This rearrangement joins TRBV6-1 to TRBJ2-7; D is possibly TRBD2 (5 bases). V lost 5 bases and J 1 base, leaving 9 bases between the germline ends. This CDR3 spans 13 amino acids. Germline loops: CDR1 MNHNS, CDR2 SASEGT. The CDR3 loop reads CASSIGLSYEQYF. The CDR3 DNA sequence: TGTGCCAGCAGTATCGGACTTTCCTACGAGCAGTACTTC.

This clonotype was seen at least ten times. The chain uses TRBV6-5 and TRBJ1-1; D unclear. CDR3 length equals 15 residues. V lost 0 bases and J lost 1, with 9 bases in between. From germline, CDR1 is MNHEY and CDR2 SVGAGI. CDR3 protein: CASSYSLRPNTEAFF. For the CDR3, the DNA is TGTGCCAGCAGTTACTCGTTGCGGCCGAACACTGAAGCTTTCTTT.

V is TRBV4-1 and J is TRBJ1-1; D is unresolved. The CDR3 covers 15 residues. V shed 0 bases and J shed 6 bases, with 14 bases lying between them. Looked up from germline, CDR1 is MGHRA and CDR2 is YSYEKL. Written as DNA, the CDR3 is TGCGCCAGCAGCCAAGATGGGCGGCAATACGCTGAAGCTTTCTTT. It translates to CASSQDGRQYAEAFF.

The rearrangement uses TRBV20-1 and TRBJ1-1, with 9 bases lining up with TRBD1. The CDR3 extends over 14 amino acids. Germline values: CDR1 DFQATT, CDR2 SNEGSKA (reference sequence). V gave up 6 bases and J gave up 3 bases; unmatched junction bases: 8. The DNA for the CDR3 is TGCAGTGCAAAGGGACAGGGACCATACACTGAAGCTTTCTTT. This codes for CSAKGQGPYTEAFF.